A selection of T cell receptor beta chains follows, all from one sample in a study of OX40 agonist ivuxolimab in advanced cancers. TCRdb keeps only in-frame clones here, not all; method: immunoSEQ multiplex PCR. The sample gives tens of thousands of clones, about 83% of which show up once; about 25% is in the top ten. Specimen: CD4+ or CD8+ T cells sorted from blood, collected in a trial of the OX40 agonist ivuxolimab. The origin of the receptors is an adult with an advanced solid tumor such as melanoma, head and neck, liver or kidney cancer. Both conserved end residues are part of each CDR3. The order of the fields is V gene, CDR3 protein.

>TRBV6-5
CASSYSPGDITDTQYF
>TRBV28
CASSSSGQNSYNEQFF
>TRBV5-6
CASSSYVAGGGYNEQFF
>TRBV9
CASSRDSINTGELFF
>TRBV5-6
CASSPGSHTQYF
>TRBV6-5
CASSFTAPQGEAFF
>TRBV15
CATSRGEAAVTEAFF
>TRBV9
CASSVGGGSNTEAFF
>TRBV6-1
CASSEFAGQLYEQYF
>TRBV7-8
CASSLSPFDNEQFF
>TRBV7-9
CASSSRGRAYNEQFF
>TRBV11-3
CASSLGRRDTQYF
>TRBV7-9
CASSLADRGGPYEQYF
>TRBV7-9
CASSLSSGRARFVNEQFF
>TRBV5-1
CASTVGQRNEQFF
>TRBV5-6
CASSGLVVDTDTQYF
>TRBV25-1
CASSRTGGNTGELFF
>TRBV4-1
CASSQPRLSRTENTGELFF